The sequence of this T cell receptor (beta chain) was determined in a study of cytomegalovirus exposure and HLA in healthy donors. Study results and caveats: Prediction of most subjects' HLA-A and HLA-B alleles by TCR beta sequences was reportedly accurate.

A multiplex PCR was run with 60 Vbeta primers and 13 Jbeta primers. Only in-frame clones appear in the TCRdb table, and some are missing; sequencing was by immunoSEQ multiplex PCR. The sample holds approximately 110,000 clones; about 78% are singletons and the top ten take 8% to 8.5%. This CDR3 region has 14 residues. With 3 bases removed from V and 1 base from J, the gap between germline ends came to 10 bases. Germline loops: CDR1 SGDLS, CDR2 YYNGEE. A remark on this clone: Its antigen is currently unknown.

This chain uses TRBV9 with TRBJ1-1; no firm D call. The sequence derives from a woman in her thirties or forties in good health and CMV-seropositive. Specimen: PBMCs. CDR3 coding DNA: TGTGCCAGCAGCGCGGAGGGCACGAACACTGAAGCTTTCTTT. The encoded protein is CASSAEGTNTEAFF. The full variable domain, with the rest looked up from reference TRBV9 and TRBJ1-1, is DSGVTQTPKHLITATGQRVTLRCSPRSGDLSVYWYQQSLDQGLQFLIQYYNGEERAKGNILERFSAQQFPDLHSELNLSSLELGDSALYFCASSAEGTNTEAFFGQGTRLTVV.